What follows are 19 T cell receptor beta chains derived from one specimen sequenced in a study of blood T cell repertoires in COVID-19. TCRdb keeps only in-frame clones here, not all; method: immunoSEQ multiplex PCR. The sample includes 250,000 to 300,000 clones, approximately 90% seen only once; the top ten take 0.9% to 1.2%. The sequenced sample was PBMCs or T cells enriched from blood (not recorded which). The receptor set was obtained from a woman in her twenties or thirties who had recovered from COVID-19.

The chain is built from TRBV4-1 and TRBJ2-1, with 10 bases fitting TRBD2. In germline, CDR1 is MGHRA, CDR2 YSYEKL. The CDR3 is 16 amino acids. Trimming removed 2 bases from V and 4 bases from J; junction bases left unmatched: 5. CDR3 bases: TGCGCCAGCAGCCAAAGACTAGCGGGCTTATACAATGAGCAGTTCTTC. Translating gives CASSQRLAGLYNEQFF.

CDR3 sequence reads: CASSNSHRGNEKLFF. DNA of the CDR3: TGTGCCAGCAGTAATAGCCATAGGGGTAATGAAAAACTGTTTTTT. V and J are TRBV28 and TRBJ1-4; D perhaps matches TRBD1 (5 bases). The CDR3 runs to 15 residues. Germline CDR1 and CDR2: MDHEN and SYDVKM. Trimming removed 5 bases from V and 4 bases from J, with 14 bases in between.

The V call is TRBV7-2, the J call TRBJ1-2; weak D call: TRBD1 (6 bases). Trimming removed 5 bases at V and 5 bases at J, with 15 bases between. The CDR3 length is 14 residues. Germline V CDR1 and CDR2: SGHTA, FQGNSA. CDR3 DNA sequence: TGTGCCAGCAGCCACCCCGGGGGGCAGTATGGCTACACCTTC. This gives the protein CASSHPGGQYGYTF.

This clone has more than one count but fewer than ten. The chain joins TRBV18 to TRBJ1-6, with TRBD1 matching 7 bases. Germline V gives CDR1 KGHSH, CDR2 LQKENI. The CDR3 has 16 residues. Trimming at V came to 3 bases and at J to 8 bases, leaving 10 bases not matched to a gene. As DNA, the CDR3 is TGTGCCAGCTCACCTCCGACAGGGTGGGGAGATTCACCCCTCCACTTT. This sequence encodes CASSPPTGWGDSPLHF.

This chain joins TRBV15 and TRBJ1-5, with a tentative D call TRBD1 (6 bases). Looked up from germline, CDR1 is LNHNV and CDR2 is YYDKDF (reference sequence). The CDR3 has 14 residues. Trimming stripped 3 bases from V and 6 bases from J, with 12 bases between. CDR3 in amino acids: CATSSTGIGQPQHF. In DNA, the CDR3 is TGTGCCACCAGCAGTACAGGGATAGGTCAGCCCCAGCATTTT.

This chain uses TRBV28 with TRBJ1-4; maybe TRBD1 (5 bases). The CDR3 runs to 13 residues. V was trimmed by 7 bases and J by 5 bases, leaving 11 bases between them. Germline V gene sequence: CDR1 MDHEN, CDR2 SYDVKM. CDR3 coding DNA: TGTGCCAGCAAAGACAGCGAGAATGAAAAACTGTTTTTT. This translates into CASKDSENEKLFF.

V gene TRBV3-1 (or the pseudogene TRBV3-2) combines with J gene TRBJ2-2, with a tentative D call TRBD1 (5 bases). Deletions cut 0 bases from V and 2 bases from J, with 10 bases between. The CDR3 has 16 residues. Looked up from germline, CDR1 is LGHDT and CDR2 is YNNKEL (reference sequence). The CDR3 nucleotides are TGTGCCAGCAGCCAAGATCAAGGGGATAACACCGGGGAGCTGTTTTTT. Translation: CASSQDQGDNTGELFF.

The chain joins TRBV9 to TRBJ1-6, with TRBD1 identical over 8 bases. Losses at the gene ends were 1 base for V and 8 bases for J; bases not matched to a gene: 5. CDR3 size: 15 residues. Germline CDR1 and CDR2: SGDLS and YYNGEE. The CDR3 nucleotides are TGTGCCAGCAGCGTATCGGACAGGGACTATTCACCCCTCCACTTT. Translation: CASSVSDRDYSPLHF. The full variable domain, its missing parts supplied by reference TRBV9 and TRBJ1-6, is DSGVTQTPKHLITATGQRVTLRCSPRSGDLSVYWYQQSLDQGLQFLIQYYNGEERAKGNILERFSAQQFPDLHSELNLSSLELGDSALYFCASSVSDRDYSPLHFGNGTRLTVT.

This rearrangement joins TRBV19 to TRBJ2-6, with D uncertain. V was pared by 5 bases and J by 0 bases, with 14 bases between. This CDR3 region has 17 residues. The germline V gene encodes CDR1 LNHDA and CDR2 SQIVND (reference sequence). DNA of the CDR3: TGTGCCAGTAGTCCCCGGGTCCTCAGCTCTGGGGCCAACGTCCTGACTTTC. The encoded protein is CASSPRVLSSGANVLTF.

The CDR3 DNA follows: TGTGCCAGCAGCCGTCGAGGCAGAGTTAATTCACCCCTCCACTTT. Translating gives CASSRRGRVNSPLHF. The genes are TRBV27 and TRBJ1-6; no reliable D call. Trimming left V 6 bases short and J 6 bases short, with 15 bases between. CDR3 length: 15 amino acids. CDR1 is MNHEY, CDR2 SMNVEV, per germline (reference sequence).

This clone occurred once. The chain carries TRBV5-6 and TRBJ2-2; the D gene is possibly TRBD1 (5 bases). This CDR3 contains 15 residues. Trimming shortened V by 3 bases and J by 2 bases, and 11 bases separated the two germline ends. CDR1 is SGHDT and CDR2 is YYEEEE in the germline V gene. CDR3 loop: CASSSDIFNTGELFF. DNA for the CDR3: TGTGCCAGCAGCTCGGACATATTCAACACCGGGGAGCTGTTTTTT. Using reference TRBV5-6 and TRBJ2-2 for the parts outside the CDR3, the full variable domain is DAGVTQSPTHLIKTRGQQVTLRCSPKSGHDTVSWYQQALGQGPQFIFQYYEEEERQRGNFPDRFSGHQFPNYSSELNVNALLLGDSALYLCASSSDIFNTGELFFGEGSRLTVL.

V and J are TRBV7-2 and TRBJ2-2; 13 bases align to TRBD2. The CDR3 sequence is 16 residues long. Germline assignment: CDR1 SGHTA and CDR2 FQGNSA. The junction had 2 bases not matched to a gene; V was cut back by 1 base and J by 6 bases. The CDR3 here is CASSLGTSGRPGELFF. CDR3 nucleotides: TGTGCCAGCAGCTTAGGGACTAGCGGGAGACCCGGGGAGCTGTTTTTT.

This sequence joins TRBV25-1 and TRBJ1-2, with a weak D call TRBD1 (5 bases). Germline CDR1 is MGHDK and CDR2 is SYGVNS. The CDR3 consists of 13 residues. Trimming took 7 bases from V and 6 from J, leaving 15 bases between them. CDR3 in DNA: TGTGCCAGCAAGACGCCGTGGGGGGATGGCTACACCTTC. It is translated as CASKTPWGDGYTF.

The V call is TRBV10-3, the J call TRBJ2-1; TRBD2 agrees at 11 bases. Germline CDR1 reads ENHRY; CDR2 reads SYGVKD. The V gene end was trimmed by 0 bases and the J gene end by 6 bases; junction bases not matched to a gene: 10. This CDR3 has 18 residues. The CDR3 DNA reads as TGTGCCATCAGTGAGTCTAGCGGGAGGGCCGGGAGTATCAATGAGCAGTTCTTC. Protein product: CAISESSGRAGSINEQFF.

The chain is built from TRBV28 and TRBJ1-5, with D perhaps TRBD1 (5 bases). This CDR3 region has 15 residues. V lost 7 bases and J lost 5, with 18 bases in between. CDR1 is MDHEN, CDR2 SYDVKM, per germline. CDR3 DNA sequence: TGTGCCAGCATTATTTCGGTGGGGGGGGATCAGCCCCAGCATTTT. Protein sequence: CASIISVGGDQPQHF.

This chain connects TRBV29-1 to TRBJ2-1, with TRBD2 matching over 9 bases. V lost 5 bases to trimming and J lost 4 bases; unmatched junction nucleotides: 9. This CDR3 spans 15 amino acids. The germline CDR1 and CDR2 sequences are SQVTM and ANQGSEA. This CDR3 is CSVKRGTSLYNEQFF. DNA of the CDR3: TGCAGCGTTAAAAGGGGGACTAGCCTATACAATGAGCAGTTCTTC.

This clone was found once. The genes are TRBV28 and TRBJ2-1; 8 nucleotides agree with TRBD2. This CDR3 is built from 14 residues. The V segment lost 2 bases and the J segment 6 bases; nucleotides outside the gene matches: 3. CDR1 and CDR2 (germline): MDHEN, SYDVKM. The CDR3 DNA reads as TGTGCCAGCAGTTTAGAGCGGGAGATCAATGAGCAGTTCTTC. Translation: CASSLEREINEQFF.

The CDR3 DNA reads as TGTGCCAGCAGCCAACTCTATCCTTTCCCGTACGAGCAGTACTTC. Protein product: CASSQLYPFPYEQYF. The chain couples TRBV5-6 to TRBJ2-7; D is undetermined. This CDR3 has 15 amino acids. Germline CDR1 reads SGHDT; CDR2 reads YYEEEE. The V end lost 4 bases, the J end lost 4 bases, and 18 bases lay between the germline ends.

The chain links TRBV18 to TRBJ1-6; TRBD1 matches at 8 bases. Unmatched junction bases numbered 9, after V lost 4 bases and J lost 7 bases. The CDR3 contains 16 residues. Germline CDR1 and CDR2: KGHSH and LQKENI. The CDR3 bases are TGTGCCAGCTCACTAACCGGGACAGGCGGAAATTCACCCCTCCACTTT. Its translation: CASSLTGTGGNSPLHF.